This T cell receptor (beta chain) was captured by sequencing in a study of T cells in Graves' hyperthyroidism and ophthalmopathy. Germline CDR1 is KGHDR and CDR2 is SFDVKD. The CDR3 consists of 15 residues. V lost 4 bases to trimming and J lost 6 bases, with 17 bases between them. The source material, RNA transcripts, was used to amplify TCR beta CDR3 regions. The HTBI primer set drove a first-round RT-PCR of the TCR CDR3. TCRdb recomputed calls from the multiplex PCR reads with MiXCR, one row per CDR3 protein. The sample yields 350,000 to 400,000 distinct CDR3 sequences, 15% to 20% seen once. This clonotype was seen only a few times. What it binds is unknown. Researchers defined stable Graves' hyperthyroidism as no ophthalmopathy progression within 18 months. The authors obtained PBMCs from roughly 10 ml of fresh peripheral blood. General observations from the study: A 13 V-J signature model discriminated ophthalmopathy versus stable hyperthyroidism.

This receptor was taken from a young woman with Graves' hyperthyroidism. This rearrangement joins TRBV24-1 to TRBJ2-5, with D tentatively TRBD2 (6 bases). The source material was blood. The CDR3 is CATSESSGPEKTQYF. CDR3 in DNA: TGTGCCACCAGTGAAAGTAGCGGCCCAGAAAAGACCCAGTACTTC.